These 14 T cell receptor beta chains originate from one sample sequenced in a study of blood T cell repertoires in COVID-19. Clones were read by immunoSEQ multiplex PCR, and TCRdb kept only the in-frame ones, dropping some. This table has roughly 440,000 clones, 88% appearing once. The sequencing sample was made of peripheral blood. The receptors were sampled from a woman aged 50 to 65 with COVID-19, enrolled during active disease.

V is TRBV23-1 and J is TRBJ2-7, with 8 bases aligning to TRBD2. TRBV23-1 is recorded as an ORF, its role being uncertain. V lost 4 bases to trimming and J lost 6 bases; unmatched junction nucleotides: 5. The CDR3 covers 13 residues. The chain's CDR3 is CASSRGGISEQYF. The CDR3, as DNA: TGCGCCAGCAGTCGCGGGGGGATTTCCGAGCAGTACTTC.

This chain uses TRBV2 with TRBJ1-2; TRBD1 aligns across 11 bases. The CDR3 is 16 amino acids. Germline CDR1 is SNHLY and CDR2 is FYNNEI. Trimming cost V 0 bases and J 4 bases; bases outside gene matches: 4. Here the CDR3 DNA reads TGTGCCAGCAGTGAAGCTGGACAGGGGGCGGCCTATGGCTACACCTTC. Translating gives CASSEAGQGAAYGYTF.

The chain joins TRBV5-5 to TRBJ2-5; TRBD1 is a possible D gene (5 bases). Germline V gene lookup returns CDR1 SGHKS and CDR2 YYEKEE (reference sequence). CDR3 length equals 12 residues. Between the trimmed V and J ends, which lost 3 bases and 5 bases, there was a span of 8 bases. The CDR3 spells CASSWSGETQYF. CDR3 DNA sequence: TGTGCCAGCAGCTGGTCAGGGGAGACCCAGTACTTC.

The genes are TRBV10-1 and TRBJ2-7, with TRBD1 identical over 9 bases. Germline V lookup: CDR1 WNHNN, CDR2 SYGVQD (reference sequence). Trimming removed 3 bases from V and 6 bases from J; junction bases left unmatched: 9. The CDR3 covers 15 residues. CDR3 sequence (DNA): TGCGCCAGCAGTGACTCCGGACAGGGGACTCGCGAGCAGTACTTC. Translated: CASSDSGQGTREQYF.

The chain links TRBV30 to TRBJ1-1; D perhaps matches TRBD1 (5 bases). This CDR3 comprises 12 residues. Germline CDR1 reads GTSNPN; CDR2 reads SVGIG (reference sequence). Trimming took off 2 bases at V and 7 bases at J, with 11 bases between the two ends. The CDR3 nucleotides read TGTGCCTGGAGTTTGGGGCAAGGTGAAGCTTTCTTT. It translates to CAWSLGQGEAFF. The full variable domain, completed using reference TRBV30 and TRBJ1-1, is SQTIHQWPATLVQPVGSPLSLECTVEGTSNPNLYWYRQAAGRGLQLLFYSVGIGQISSEVPQNLSASRPQDRQFILSSKKLLLSDSGFYLCAWSLGQGEAFFGQGTRLTVV.

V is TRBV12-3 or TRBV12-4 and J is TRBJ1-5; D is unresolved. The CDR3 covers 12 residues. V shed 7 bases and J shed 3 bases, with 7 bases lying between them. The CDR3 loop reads CASTTDNQPQHF. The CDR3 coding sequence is TGTGCCAGCACTACCGACAATCAGCCCCAGCATTTT.

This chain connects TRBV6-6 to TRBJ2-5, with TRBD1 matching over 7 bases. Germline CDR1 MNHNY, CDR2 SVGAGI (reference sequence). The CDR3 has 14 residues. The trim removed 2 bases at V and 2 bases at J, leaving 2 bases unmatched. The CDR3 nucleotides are TGTGCCAGCAGTTACGGGACAGAACAAGAGACCCAGTACTTC. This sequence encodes CASSYGTEQETQYF.

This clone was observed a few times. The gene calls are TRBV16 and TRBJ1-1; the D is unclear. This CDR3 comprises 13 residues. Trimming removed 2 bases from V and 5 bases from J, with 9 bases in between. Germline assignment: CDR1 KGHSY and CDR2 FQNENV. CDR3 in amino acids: CASSQNSDTEAFF. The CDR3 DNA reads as TGTGCCAGCAGCCAAAACAGTGATACTGAAGCTTTCTTT.

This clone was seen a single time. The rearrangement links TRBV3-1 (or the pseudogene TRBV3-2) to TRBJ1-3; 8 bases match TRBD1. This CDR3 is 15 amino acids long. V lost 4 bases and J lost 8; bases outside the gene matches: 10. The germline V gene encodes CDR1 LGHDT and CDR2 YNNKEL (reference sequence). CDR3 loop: CASSPTGGKGDTIYF. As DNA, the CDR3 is TGTGCCAGCAGCCCCACAGGGGGGAAGGGAGACACCATATATTTT.

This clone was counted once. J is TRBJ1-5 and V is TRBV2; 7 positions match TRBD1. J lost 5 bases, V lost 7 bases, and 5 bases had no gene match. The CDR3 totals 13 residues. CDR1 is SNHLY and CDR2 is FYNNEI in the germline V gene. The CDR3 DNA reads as TGTGCCAGCAACAGGGGTCTGGATCAGCCCCAGCATTTT. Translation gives CASNRGLDQPQHF.

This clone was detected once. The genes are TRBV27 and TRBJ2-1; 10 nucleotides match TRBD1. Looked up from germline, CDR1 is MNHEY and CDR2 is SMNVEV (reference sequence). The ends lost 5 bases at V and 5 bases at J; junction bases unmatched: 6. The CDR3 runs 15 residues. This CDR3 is CASSRGGQGHNEQFF. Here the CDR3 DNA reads TGTGCCAGCAGTCGAGGGGGACAGGGGCACAATGAGCAGTTCTTC.

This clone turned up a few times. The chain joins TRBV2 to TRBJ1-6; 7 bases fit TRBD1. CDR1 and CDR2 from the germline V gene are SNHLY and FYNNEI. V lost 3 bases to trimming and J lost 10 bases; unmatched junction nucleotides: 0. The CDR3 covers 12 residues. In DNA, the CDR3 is TGTGCCAGCAGTGACAGGGGGTCACCCCTCCACTTT. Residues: CASSDRGSPLHF.

CDR3 nucleotide sequence: TGTGCCAGCCCTAGGCCCGACAGGACCCACGAGCAGTACTTC. Its protein product is CASPRPDRTHEQYF. V is TRBV28 and J is TRBJ2-7, with D perhaps matching TRBD1 (6 bases). From germline, CDR1 is MDHEN and CDR2 SYDVKM. The CDR3 has 14 residues. Trimming left V 8 bases short and J 5 bases short, with 19 bases between.

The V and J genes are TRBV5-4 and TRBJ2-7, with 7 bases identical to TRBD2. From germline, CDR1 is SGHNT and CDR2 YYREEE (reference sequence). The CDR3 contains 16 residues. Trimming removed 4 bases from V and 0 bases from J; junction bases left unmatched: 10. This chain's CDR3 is CASSPWFGGFSYEQYF. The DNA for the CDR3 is TGTGCCAGCAGCCCATGGTTCGGGGGGTTCTCCTACGAGCAGTACTTC. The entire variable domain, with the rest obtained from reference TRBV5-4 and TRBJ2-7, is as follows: ETGVTQSPTHLIKTRGQQVTLRCSSQSGHNTVSWYQQALGQGPQFIFQYYREEENGRGNFPPRFSGLQFPNYSSELNVNALELDDSALYLCASSPWFGGFSYEQYFGPGTRLTVT.